This T cell receptor (beta chain) was recorded in a study of OX40 agonist ivuxolimab in advanced cancers. Study overall: Patients were given ivuxolimab, an antibody that agonizes OX40 (CD134).

Trimming took 8 bases from V and 2 from J, leaving 21 bases between them. The CDR3 is made up of 16 amino acids. CDR1 MDHEN and CDR2 SYDVKM come from the germline V gene. Profiled with immunoSEQ multiplex PCR; TCRdb holds only in-frame clones, not every one. The sample gives around 25,000 clones, around 83% of which show up once; roughly 17% is in the top ten. The genes are TRBV28 and TRBJ1-1; D is possibly TRBD1 (6 bases). This TCR came from an adult with an advanced solid tumor such as melanoma, head and neck, liver or kidney cancer. This material consisted of CD4+ or CD8+ T cells sorted from blood, taken in a trial of the OX40 agonist ivuxolimab. The CDR3, as DNA: TGTGCCAGCTTCCCACCGGGACAAGGCGGAAACACTGAAGCTTTCTTT. It codes for CASFPPGQGGNTEAFF.